These 4 T cell receptor beta chains share one sample of origin, sequenced in a study of OX40 agonist ivuxolimab in advanced cancers. The table came from immunoSEQ multiplex PCR; TCRdb's copy has only in-frame clones and leaves some out. The repertoire holds about 71,000 clones, approximately 89% seen once, with over 2% in the top ten. The specimen was CD4+ or CD8+ T cells sorted from blood, collected in a trial of the OX40 agonist ivuxolimab. The receptors were gathered from an adult with an advanced solid tumor such as melanoma, head and neck, liver or kidney cancer.

This clone was recorded a few times. The chain combines TRBV28 with TRBJ1-1, with D possibly matching TRBD1 (5 bases). The CDR3 is made up of 12 amino acids. CDR1 MDHEN and CDR2 SYDVKM come from the germline V gene. V was clipped by 2 bases and J by 8 bases, with 9 bases between them. CDR3 nucleotide sequence: TGTGCCAGCAGTTTACGAGAGGGGGAAGCTTTCTTT. This gives the protein CASSLREGEAFF. Full variable domain (remainder filled in from reference TRBV28 and TRBJ1-1): DVKVTQSSRYLVKRTGEKVFLECVQDMDHENMFWYRQDPGLGLRLIYFSYDVKMKEKGDIPEGYSVSREKKERFSLILESASTNQTSMYLCASSLREGEAFFGQGTRLTVV.

The rearrangement links TRBV5-1 to TRBJ1-2; a possible D gene is TRBD1 (5 bases). The CDR3 length is 14 residues. Per the germline V gene, CDR1 is SGHRS and CDR2 is YFSETQ. Trimming pared 0 bases from V and 4 bases from J, leaving 10 bases between. The CDR3 reads CASSLDQGTYGYTF. DNA for the CDR3: TGCGCCAGCAGCTTGGATCAGGGAACCTATGGCTACACCTTC.

The chain's CDR3 is CASSLGDRGFLYEQYF. The DNA for the CDR3 is TGTGCCAGCAGCTTAGGGGACAGGGGCTTCCTCTACGAGCAGTACTTC. The chain combines TRBV11-3 with TRBJ2-7; 10 bases match TRBD1. Trimming at V came to 1 base and at J to 3 bases, leaving 6 bases not matched to a gene. Germline V gene lookup returns CDR1 SGHNT and CDR2 YENEEA. This CDR3 comprises 16 residues.

This clone was observed a single time. This rearrangement joins TRBV7-9 to TRBJ2-5; 8 bases agree with TRBD2. Germline V gene lookup returns CDR1 SEHNR and CDR2 FQNEAQ (reference sequence). With 4 bases clipped from V and 5 bases from J, the junction kept 6 bases outside the gene matches. The CDR3 runs to 14 residues. CDR3 residues: CASSSRTSWETQYF. CDR3 nucleotide sequence: TGTGCCAGCAGCTCCCGGACTAGCTGGGAGACCCAGTACTTC. Full variable domain (outside the CDR3, taken from reference TRBV7-9 and TRBJ2-5): DTGVSQNPRHKITKRGQNVTFRCDPISEHNRLYWYRQTLGQGPEFLTYFQNEAQLEKSRLLSDRFSAERPKGSFSTLEIQRTEQGDSAMYLCASSSRTSWETQYFGPGTRLLVL.